This T cell receptor (beta chain) emerged from a study of blood T cell repertoires in COVID-19. As for the study in general: Both acute and convalescent COVID-19 samples were obtained from the United States, Italy and Spain. Nucleic acid was either cDNA or gDNA, and it came from T cells, B-cell-depleted T cells, or PBMCs.

Germline CDR1 is SGHTA and CDR2 is FQGNSA. The CDR3 covers 14 residues. With 5 bases clipped from V and 4 bases from J, the junction kept 5 bases outside the gene matches. Libraries were prepared by immunoSEQ multiplex PCR; TCRdb keeps only in-frame clonotypes and omits some of them. This sample has about 190,000 clones, with approximately 73% found just once. Cohorts were based on clinical histories the participants reported. The chain recombines TRBV7-2 with TRBJ1-3, with 7 bases identical to TRBD1. The TCR comes from a woman aged 45 to 65 with acute COVID-19. The sequencing sample was made of PBMCs or T cells enriched from blood (not recorded which). The CDR3 DNA is TGTGCCAGCAGCCAAGGGACAGCAGGAAACACCATATATTTT. Amino acid sequence: CASSQGTAGNTIYF.